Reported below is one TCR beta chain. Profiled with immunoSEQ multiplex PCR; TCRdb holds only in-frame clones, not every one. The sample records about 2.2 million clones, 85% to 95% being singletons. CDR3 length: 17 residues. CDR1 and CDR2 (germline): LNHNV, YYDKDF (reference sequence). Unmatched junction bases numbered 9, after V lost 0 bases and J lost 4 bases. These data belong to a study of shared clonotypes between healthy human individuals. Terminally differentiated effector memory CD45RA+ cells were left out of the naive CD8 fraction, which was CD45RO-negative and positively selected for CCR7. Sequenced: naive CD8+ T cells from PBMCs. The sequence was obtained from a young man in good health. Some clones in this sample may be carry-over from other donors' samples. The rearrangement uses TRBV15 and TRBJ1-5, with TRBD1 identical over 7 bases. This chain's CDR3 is CATSRDRDRVENQPQHF. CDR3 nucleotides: TGTGCCACCAGCAGAGATCGTGACAGGGTTGAGAATCAGCCCCAGCATTTT.